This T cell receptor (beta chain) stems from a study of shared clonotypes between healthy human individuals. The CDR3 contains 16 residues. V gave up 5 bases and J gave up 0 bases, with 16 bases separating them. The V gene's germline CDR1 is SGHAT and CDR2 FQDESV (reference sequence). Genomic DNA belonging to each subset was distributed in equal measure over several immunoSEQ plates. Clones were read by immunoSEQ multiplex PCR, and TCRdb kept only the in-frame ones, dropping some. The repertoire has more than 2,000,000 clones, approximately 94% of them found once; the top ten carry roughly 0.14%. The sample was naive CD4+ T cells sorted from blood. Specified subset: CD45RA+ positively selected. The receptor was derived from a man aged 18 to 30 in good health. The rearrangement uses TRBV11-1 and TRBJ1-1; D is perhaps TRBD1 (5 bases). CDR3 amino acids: CASSRGTANMNTEAFF. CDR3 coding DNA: TGTGCCAGCAGCCGAGGGACTGCAAACATGAACACTGAAGCTTTCTTT.